This TCR beta chain was retrieved from a study of blood T cell repertoires in COVID-19. In its sample, this clone was seen once. Data came from immunoSEQ multiplex PCR; TCRdb stores just in-frame clones and leaves some out. Here the sample spans 300,000 to 350,000 clones, 88% being singletons. Germline V gene sequence: CDR1 LNHDA, CDR2 SQIVND (reference sequence). CDR3 length equals 15 residues. J was trimmed by 2 bases and V by 3 bases; bases with no gene match: 5. Participants had their cohort set by participant-reported clinical history. The V gene is TRBV19, the J gene TRBJ2-3; 7 nucleotides match TRBD2. Sequences were obtained from PBMCs or T cells enriched from blood (not recorded which). This TCR came from a young man who had recovered from COVID-19. CDR3 sequence reads: CASSISSGYTDTQYF. The DNA of the CDR3 is TGTGCCAGTAGTATTTCTAGCGGATACACAGATACGCAGTATTTT.